A single sample is the source of the 8 T cell receptor beta chains below, sequenced in a study of shared clonotypes between healthy human individuals. As defined, naive CD8 cells were CD45RO-negative and positively selected for CCR7, with terminally differentiated effector memory CD45RA+ cells excluded. The method was immunoSEQ multiplex PCR; TCRdb's version includes in-frame clones alone and lacks a portion of them. The sample consists of millions of clones, about 94% of them appearing once. Specimen: naive CD8+ T cells sorted from blood. The receptors come from a young man in good health.

Points on this clone: The sample carries other DNA sequences with the same CDR3. The chain employs TRBV6-6 and TRBJ2-5; D remains unclear. The ends were cut back, 2 bases at V and 0 bases at J, with 7 bases in the middle. The CDR3 has 14 residues. The germline V gene has CDR1 MNHNY and CDR2 SVGAGI (reference sequence). The CDR3, as DNA: TGTGCCAGCAGTTACACGGCTTACCAAGAGACCCAGTACTTC. Translating gives CASSYTAYQETQYF.

The J gene is TRBJ2-7, the V gene TRBV27; 8 nucleotides line up with TRBD1. The CDR3 consists of 15 residues. CDR1 and CDR2 from the germline V gene are MNHEY and SMNVEV (reference sequence). Trimming removed 5 bases from V and 4 bases from J; junction bases left unmatched: 10. Here the CDR3 reads CASSPSGQVPYEQYF. CDR3 in DNA: TGTGCCAGCAGTCCATCGGGACAGGTACCGTACGAGCAGTACTTC.

CDR3 sequence (DNA): TGTGCCAGCAGCGTAAGGGGGACAGGGGTTGAAAAACTGTTTTTT. Amino acid sequence: CASSVRGTGVEKLFF. The chain is built from TRBV9 and TRBJ1-4; 10 bases align to TRBD1. V was pared by 1 base and J by 7 bases, with 4 bases of the junction left unmatched. CDR1 is SGDLS and CDR2 is YYNGEE in the germline V gene. The CDR3 consists of 15 residues.

The genes are TRBV5-6 and TRBJ2-1; D might be TRBD2 (6 bases). The germline V and J ends were trimmed by 3 bases and 7 bases, with 14 bases remaining between them. The CDR3 runs to 14 residues. CDR1 and CDR2 (germline): SGHDT, YYEEEE. The CDR3 region is CASSSGLPGNEQFF. DNA of the CDR3: TGTGCCAGCAGCTCGGGACTTCCGGGGAATGAGCAGTTCTTC.

This chain joins TRBV15 and TRBJ2-7; 11 nucleotides match TRBD2. Germline CDR1 LNHNV, CDR2 YYDKDF (reference sequence). V trimming: 5 bases; J trimming: 2 bases; junction bases outside the gene matches: 5. This CDR3 has 15 amino acids. As DNA, the CDR3 is TGTGCCACCAGCGGACTGACTAGCGGGACCTACGAGCAGTACTTC. This gives the protein CATSGLTSGTYEQYF.

The rearrangement links TRBV6-5 to TRBJ2-5, with D perhaps matching TRBD1 (6 bases). Trimming pared 2 bases from V and 0 bases from J, leaving 13 bases between. This CDR3 spans 16 amino acids. Germline V CDR1 and CDR2: MNHEY, SVGAGI. The DNA of the CDR3 is TGTGCCAGCAGTTACATGGTTCAGGGGCACCAAGAGACCCAGTACTTC. Residues: CASSYMVQGHQETQYF.

The chain has TRBV30 and TRBJ2-2; D unclear. The CDR3 runs 11 residues. Per germline, CDR1 GTSNPN and CDR2 SVGIG (reference sequence). V lost 6 bases, J lost 6 bases, and 8 bases lay in between. The CDR3 reads CACPRAGELFF. DNA for the CDR3: TGTGCCTGCCCTAGGGCCGGGGAGCTGTTTTTT. The full variable domain, with the rest looked up from reference TRBV30 and TRBJ2-2, is SQTIHQWPATLVQPVGSPLSLECTVEGTSNPNLYWYRQAAGRGLQLLFYSVGIGQISSEVPQNLSASRPQDRQFILSSKKLLLSDSGFYLCACPRAGELFFGEGSRLTVL.

This chain links TRBV28 with TRBJ1-2, with TRBD1 matching over 7 bases. Germline V gene data show CDR1 as MDHEN and CDR2 as SYDVKM. Trimming took 2 bases from V and 8 from J; bases not matched to a gene: 14. This CDR3 region has 16 residues. This CDR3 reads CASSLRGAEGAKGYTF. Written as DNA, the CDR3 is TGTGCCAGCAGTTTAAGGGGGGCAGAGGGGGCGAAAGGCTACACCTTC.